Below, 15 T cell receptor beta chains from the same sample are listed, as sequenced in a study of brain T cells in children with intractable seizures (dated by TCRdb to about 2021). The sample's time point label, decoded: resected brain tissue, or blood drawn just prior to surgery. Libraries were constructed by the immunoSEQ multiplex PCR assay. TCRdb obtained this table from immuneACCESS and retained in-frame rearrangements with V and J assigned. These tables miss some clones; where compared with another copy, unresolved V genes account for less than half of the shortfall, and the remainder is unexplained. A total of just under 65,000 clones appear in this sample, around 96% of them only once. Of the sample, 0.38% falls within the top ten clones. The sample consisted of peripheral blood, taken at surgery. These receptors came from a boy under two years old with focal cortical dysplasia and intractable seizures.

The V gene is TRBV5-6, the J gene TRBJ1-2; TRBD1 aligns across 8 bases. CDR1 and CDR2 (germline): SGHDT, YYEEEE. The V gene end was trimmed by 3 bases and the J gene end by 0 bases; junction bases not matched to a gene: 1. The CDR3 extends over 14 amino acids. The CDR3 nucleotides are TGTGCCAGCAGCTACAGGGGGGCTAACTATGGCTACACCTTC. Amino acid sequence: CASSYRGANYGYTF.

V usage is TRBV27 and J usage is TRBJ1-2; 7 nucleotides line up with TRBD1. The CDR3 extends over 12 amino acids. Germline CDR1 reads MNHEY; CDR2 reads SMNVEV (reference sequence). After removal of 5 bases from V and 6 bases from J, the junction contained 3 bases not matched to a gene. CDR3 bases: TGTGCCAGCAGTCTTACAGGGGATGGCTACACCTTC. This codes for CASSLTGDGYTF.

This chain connects TRBV4-1 to TRBJ2-7; 13 bases are shared with TRBD2. CDR3 size: 20 residues. The J segment lost 3 bases and the V segment lost 3 bases, leaving 17 bases of the junction unmatched. CDR1 MGHRA and CDR2 YSYEKL come from the germline V gene. In nucleotides, the CDR3 is TGCGCCAGCAGCCAGTTCCCCGGACTAGCGGGAGACGGAATGAACTACGAGCAGTACTTC. Protein: CASSQFPGLAGDGMNYEQYF.

The J gene is TRBJ2-3, the V gene TRBV18; 7 nucleotides line up with TRBD2. Germline-derived CDR1 and CDR2 are KGHSH and LQKENI. The CDR3 extends over 12 amino acids. V was pared by 3 bases and J by 6 bases, with 0 bases of the junction left unmatched. The CDR3 DNA is TGTGCCAGCTCACCTAGCGGGGATACGCAGTATTTT. Its translation: CASSPSGDTQYF. The variable domain in full, with the rest retrieved from reference TRBV18 and TRBJ2-3, is NAGVMQNPRHLVRRRGQEARLRCSPMKGHSHVYWYRQLPEEGLKFMVYLQKENIIDESGMPKERFSAEFPKEGPSILRIQQVVRGDSAAYFCASSPSGDTQYFGPGTRLTVL.

The chain couples TRBV6-5 to TRBJ1-1, with a weak D call TRBD1 (5 bases). V was shortened by 5 bases and J by 4 bases, with 17 bases between the two germline ends. This CDR3 comprises 15 residues. CDR1 MNHEY and CDR2 SVGAGI come from the germline V gene. In DNA, the CDR3 is TGTGCCAGCAGTAAGAAGACAGTAACCTCCACTGAAGCTTTCTTT. Amino acid sequence: CASSKKTVTSTEAFF.

The J gene is TRBJ2-7, the V gene TRBV4-1; 7 nucleotides line up with TRBD2. Germline CDR1 reads MGHRA; CDR2 reads YSYEKL. The CDR3 has 16 amino acids. Trimming took 4 bases from V and 0 from J; bases not matched to a gene: 9. The CDR3 is CASSRGGTGPSYEQYF. The CDR3 DNA reads as TGCGCCAGCAGCCGGGGGGGGACTGGTCCCTCCTACGAGCAGTACTTC.

The chain joins TRBV7-8 to TRBJ2-5; D remains ambiguous. CDR1 is SGHVS and CDR2 is FQNEAQ in the germline V gene. The V end was cut by 5 bases, the J end by 5 bases, with 6 bases between. CDR3 length: 11 amino acids. As DNA, the CDR3 is TGTGCCAGCAGCCCGTGGGAGACCCAGTACTTC. It is translated as CASSPWETQYF.

The chain recombines TRBV11-2 with TRBJ1-1, with 9 bases that match TRBD1. CDR1 and CDR2 (germline): SGHAT, FQNNGV. The CDR3 sequence is 15 residues long. J lost 4 bases, V lost 6 bases, and 9 bases had no gene match. DNA of the CDR3: TGTGCCAGCAGTTTTACCGGGACAGGGTTCACTGAAGCTTTCTTT. It codes for CASSFTGTGFTEAFF. The entire variable domain, with the rest obtained from reference TRBV11-2 and TRBJ1-1, is as follows: EAGVAQSPRYKIIEKRQSVAFWCNPISGHATLYWYQQILGQGPKLLIQFQNNGVVDDSQLPKDRFSAERLKGVDSTLKIQPAKLEDSAVYLCASSFTGTGFTEAFFGQGTRLTVV.

The chain uses TRBV7-2 and TRBJ2-7, with 8 bases that match TRBD1. The CDR3 is 15 residues long. CDR1 and CDR2 (germline): SGHTA, FQGNSA. V gave up 5 bases and J gave up 3 bases; unmatched junction bases: 9. This CDR3 is CASSVNGQGHYEQYF. The CDR3 DNA sequence: TGTGCCAGCAGCGTGAACGGACAGGGTCACTACGAGCAGTACTTC. Variable domain in full (rest from reference TRBV7-2 and TRBJ2-7): GAGVSQSPSNKVTEKGKDVELRCDPISGHTALYWYRQSLGQGLEFLIYFQGNSAPDKSGLPSDRFSAERTGGSVSTLTIQRTQQEDSAVYLCASSVNGQGHYEQYFGPGTRLTVT.

This sequence joins TRBV6-2 or TRBV6-3 and TRBJ2-7; TRBD2 aligns across 12 bases. Trimming cost V 6 bases and J 3 bases; bases outside gene matches: 6. Germline assignment: CDR1 MNHEY and CDR2 SVGEGT. The length of the CDR3 is 15 residues. In DNA, the CDR3 is TGTGCCAGCAGCCCCTGGACTAGCGGGGACTACGAGCAGTACTTC. It yields the protein CASSPWTSGDYEQYF.

DNA for the CDR3: TGTGCCAGCAGCTTAACGGGCGGGACGTACTCCTACGAGCAGTACTTC. Residues: CASSLTGGTYSYEQYF. The gene calls are TRBV7-3 and TRBJ2-7, with D perhaps matching TRBD2 (6 bases). The CDR3 totals 16 residues. The V and J ends lost 0 bases and 0 bases respectively, with 12 bases between them. The V gene's germline CDR1 is SGHTA and CDR2 FQGTGA. Full variable domain (remainder filled in from reference TRBV7-3 and TRBJ2-7): GAGVSQTPSNKVTEKGKYVELRCDPISGHTALYWYRQSLGQGPEFLIYFQGTGAADDSGLPNDRFFAVRPEGSVSTLKIQRTERGDSAVYLCASSLTGGTYSYEQYFGPGTRLTVT.

The chain combines TRBV9 with TRBJ2-3; 8 nucleotides match TRBD2. Germline loops: CDR1 SGDLS, CDR2 YYNGEE. The junction had 8 bases not matched to a gene; V was cut back by 2 bases and J by 3 bases. CDR3 size: 16 residues. CDR3 loop: CASSVGGGLGTDTQYF. In nucleotides, the CDR3 is TGTGCCAGCAGCGTGGGCGGGGGGTTAGGTACAGATACGCAGTATTTT. Full variable domain (remainder filled in from reference TRBV9 and TRBJ2-3): DSGVTQTPKHLITATGQRVTLRCSPRSGDLSVYWYQQSLDQGLQFLIQYYNGEERAKGNILERFSAQQFPDLHSELNLSSLELGDSALYFCASSVGGGLGTDTQYFGPGTRLTVL.

The V and J genes are TRBV7-5 and TRBJ2-5. TRBV7-5 is flagged as a pseudogene. The CDR3 has 11 residues. This CDR3 is CVRSRGLTQYF. The CDR3 nucleotides read TGTGTCAGAAGCCGTGGATTGACCCAGTACTTC.

The chain uses TRBV5-1 and TRBJ2-7; D may be TRBD2 (5 bases). The length of the CDR3 is 15 residues. Germline V gene data show CDR1 as SGHRS and CDR2 as YFSETQ. The germline V and J ends were trimmed by 4 bases and 3 bases, with 17 bases remaining between them. CDR3 in DNA: TGCGCCAGCAGCCGTACGCTACGGGGAGACTACGAGCAGTACTTC. Its translation is CASSRTLRGDYEQYF.

This chain connects TRBV19 to TRBJ2-5, with D perhaps TRBD1 (7 bases). V was clipped by 4 bases and J by 5 bases, with 23 bases between them. Germline V gene sequence: CDR1 LNHDA, CDR2 SQIVND (reference sequence). This CDR3 comprises 17 residues. CDR3 in amino acids: CASSKGRGDPNLETQYF. As DNA, the CDR3 is TGTGCCAGTAGTAAGGGCAGGGGGGACCCGAATCTCGAGACCCAGTACTTC. Combining the CDR3 with reference TRBV19 and TRBJ2-5 gives the whole variable domain DGGITQSPKYLFRKEGQNVTLSCEQNLNHDAMYWYRQDPGQGLRLIYYSQIVNDFQKGDIAEGYSVSREKKESFPLTVTSAQKNPTAFYLCASSKGRGDPNLETQYFGPGTRLLVL.